Sequencing of this TCR beta chain was carried out in a study of cytotoxic CD8 clonotypes in ibrutinib-treated CLL. At the level of the study: Response material was collected after a median 12 months of treatment, range 6 to 36.

Findings and limits, study-wide: Ibrutinib response saw clonality rise, and progression saw it return toward baseline. Measured clonality at baseline was greater than in age-matched healthy donors and tracked with circulating CD8+ T-cell counts. Sustained-remission and progressing patients had unequal sampling times.

Profiled with immunoSEQ multiplex PCR; TCRdb holds only in-frame clones, not every one. The sample yields about 130,000 clones, 80% to 90% seen once. Of note for this clone: Its antigen remains unknown.

V gave up 6 bases and J gave up 6 bases; unmatched junction bases: 5. In germline, CDR1 is MNHEY, CDR2 SVGAGI. The CDR3 runs to 13 residues. This sequence joins TRBV6-5 and TRBJ1-1, with TRBD1 matching 9 bases. This receptor was identified in a human donor with chronic lymphocytic leukemia. The sample in question was PBMCs, obtained after 24 months of ibrutinib treatment. The chain's CDR3 is CASRRQGGSEAFF. In DNA, the CDR3 is TGTGCCAGCAGGAGACAGGGGGGATCTGAAGCTTTCTTT.